This T cell receptor (beta chain) was documented in a study of vaccination and CD4 T cells after COVID-19. Treatment meaning: approximately nine-day PBMC culture with coronavirus spike peptide pools or control peptides (ViraFEST assay). The CDR3 runs to 12 residues. V was cut by 3 bases and J by 4 bases, with 6 bases left in between. Concerning this clonotype itself: Its specificity is unknown.

Sequencing of cultured CD4+ T cell DNA used the Oncomine TCR Beta short-read assay. TCRdb re-called the PCR reads with MiXCR, one entry per CDR3 protein. The table has 9,500 to 15,000 distinct CDR3 sequences, 40% to 50% seen once. The chain uses TRBV12-3 or TRBV12-4 and TRBJ1-2, with unresolved D. Source material: CD4+ T cells from blood, cultured in vitro. The TCR originated in a human donor who had recovered from COVID-19. The CDR3 DNA follows: TGTGCCAGCAGTTTTAGCTCCTATGGCTACACCTTC. Its protein is CASSFSSYGYTF.